These 25 T cell receptor beta chains were sequenced from one sample in a study of shared clonotypes between healthy human individuals. CD45RO negativity and positive selection for CCR7 defined naive CD8 cells, a population that excluded terminally differentiated effector memory CD45RA+ cells. Sequenced by immunoSEQ multiplex PCR; TCRdb stores in-frame clones only, minus some. Of hundreds of thousands of clones in the sample, approximately 95% were seen once. The specimen sequenced was naive CD8+ T cells sorted from blood. These receptors all stem from a woman aged 30 to 39 in good health.

This sequence joins TRBV7-5 and TRBJ2-5; TRBD1, as called in the table, went unchecked against the DNA. TRBV7-5 is a pseudogene locus. The CDR3 loop spans 17 amino acids. CDR3 sequence (DNA): TGTGTCAGAAGCACCAGAGGACAGGTAGGAGAAAGGGAGACCCAGTACTTC. It yields the protein CVRSTRGQVGERETQYF.

The chain couples TRBV7-2 to TRBJ2-7; D ambiguous. The ends were cut back, 5 bases at V and 3 bases at J, with 17 bases in the middle. The CDR3 length is 15 residues. Germline CDR1 reads SGHTA; CDR2 reads FQGNSA. The CDR3 bases are TGTGCCAGCAGCCCCCCCGCTGGAACGCACTACGAGCAGTACTTC. This gives the protein CASSPPAGTHYEQYF.

As for this clone: Additional DNA sequences in this sample encode the identical CDR3. The chain is built from TRBV9 and TRBJ2-7; tentative D call: TRBD2 (6 bases). The CDR3 is 13 amino acids. The germline gives CDR1 SGDLS, CDR2 YYNGEE. Trimming cost V 0 bases and J 6 bases, with 10 bases left between them. DNA of the CDR3: TGTGCCAGCAGCGTAGGAGGAGGGACCGAGCAGTACTTC. Translating it yields CASSVGGGTEQYF.

Concerning this clone itself: Other DNA variants within this sample encode the same CDR3. The rearrangement uses TRBV27 and TRBJ1-2, with a tentative D call TRBD1 (6 bases). Germline CDR1 reads MNHEY; CDR2 reads SMNVEV (reference sequence). V was clipped by 5 bases and J by 8 bases, with 15 bases between them. This CDR3 has 13 amino acids. CDR3 loop: CASSLGRGGGYTF. The CDR3 DNA reads TGTGCCAGCAGTCTAGGCAGGGGAGGGGGCTACACCTTC.

This sequence joins TRBV13 and TRBJ2-3; the D gene is possibly TRBD2 (6 bases). The germline V gene encodes CDR1 PRHDT and CDR2 FYEKMQ (reference sequence). V gave up 4 bases and J gave up 3 bases, with 20 bases separating them. This CDR3 spans 17 amino acids. Here the CDR3 DNA reads TGTGCCAGCAGCTCCGAGTCCCGGGGGAGAGGGACAGATACGCAGTATTTT. This gives the protein CASSSESRGRGTDTQYF.

The chain links TRBV6-5 to TRBJ2-1; no clear D. The CDR3 covers 15 residues. Germline loops: CDR1 MNHEY, CDR2 SVGAGI. V shed 6 bases and J shed 0 bases, with 12 bases lying between them. Here the CDR3 reads CASRGSYISYNEQFF. In nucleotides, the CDR3 is TGTGCCAGCAGGGGCTCGTACATCTCCTACAATGAGCAGTTCTTC.

The chain couples TRBV4-1 to TRBJ2-5; 11 bases map to TRBD2. The DNA matches TRBJ2-7 better at its end, which makes the J call doubtful. The germline CDR1 and CDR2 sequences are MGHRA and YSYEKL. CDR3 size: 16 residues. The CDR3 loop reads CASSPSPSSGRYEQYF. CDR3 in DNA: TGCGCCAGCAGCCCCAGCCCATCTAGCGGGAGGTACGAGCAGTACTTC.

The chain joins TRBV19 to TRBJ2-3; 12 nucleotides agree with TRBD2. With 2 bases clipped from V and 2 bases from J, the junction kept 5 bases outside the gene matches. CDR1 LNHDA and CDR2 SQIVND come from the germline V gene (reference sequence). This CDR3 is built from 17 residues. In DNA, the CDR3 is TGTGCCAGTAGTATAAGTGGACTAGCGGGGCTCACAGATACGCAGTATTTT. Translating gives CASSISGLAGLTDTQYF.

This chain connects TRBV6-1 to TRBJ1-5; 8 positions match TRBD1. The V segment lost 1 base and the J segment 6 bases; nucleotides outside the gene matches: 2. The CDR3 has 14 residues. Germline V gene lookup returns CDR1 MNHNS and CDR2 SASEGT. The CDR3 reads CASSEGTGPQPQHF. CDR3 nucleotides: TGTGCCAGCAGTGAAGGGACAGGGCCTCAGCCCCAGCATTTT.

The CDR3 loop is CASSIIRDYEQYF. The DNA of the CDR3 is TGTGCCAGCAGTATTATCAGGGACTACGAGCAGTACTTC. The chain has TRBV6-1 and TRBJ2-7; D possibly corresponds to TRBD1 (5 bases). The length of the CDR3 is 13 residues. Germline values: CDR1 MNHNS, CDR2 SASEGT. Between the trimmed V and J ends, which lost 5 bases and 3 bases, there was a span of 11 bases.

The chain carries TRBV28 and TRBJ2-2; 8 bases match TRBD2. This CDR3 has 15 residues. Losses at the gene ends were 5 bases for V and 5 bases for J; bases not matched to a gene: 7. In germline, CDR1 is MDHEN, CDR2 SYDVKM. The CDR3 protein is CASSEAGVRTGELFF. For the CDR3, the DNA is TGTGCCAGCAGTGAAGCGGGAGTAAGGACCGGGGAGCTGTTTTTT.

The J gene is TRBJ2-7, the V gene TRBV5-8, with a tentative D call TRBD1 (6 bases). CDR3 length equals 14 residues. The germline gives CDR1 SGHTS, CDR2 YDEGEE. The V end lost 7 bases, the J end lost 5 bases, and 19 bases lay between the germline ends. This CDR3 is CASGLKGVFHEQYF. As DNA, the CDR3 is TGTGCCAGCGGTCTAAAGGGGGTATTCCACGAGCAGTACTTC.

V gene TRBV27 combines with J gene TRBJ2-2, with TRBD2 as a possible D gene (6 bases). The V end was cut by 5 bases, the J end by 4 bases, with 17 bases between. Germline CDR1 is MNHEY and CDR2 is SMNVEV (reference sequence). The CDR3 has 16 amino acids. CDR3 nucleotide sequence: TGTGCCAGCAGTCAGTATTGGCGGGGCTCCACCGGGGAGCTGTTTTTT. Its protein product is CASSQYWRGSTGELFF.

V is TRBV9 and J is TRBJ2-1; 8 bases align to TRBD2. The CDR3 length is 16 residues. Germline lookup yields CDR1 SGDLS and CDR2 YYNGEE. V lost 2 bases and J lost 5; bases outside the gene matches: 9. Here the CDR3 DNA reads TGTGCCAGCAGCGTGGGAGGCGGGAGGATCGACAATGAGCAGTTCTTC. It codes for CASSVGGGRIDNEQFF.

The chain's CDR3 is CASSYSIGTGELFF. In DNA form, the CDR3 reads TGTGCCAGCAGTTACTCGATAGGCACCGGGGAGCTGTTTTTT. The rearrangement joins TRBV6-5 to TRBJ2-2, with D uncertain. The V end lost 0 bases, the J end lost 4 bases, and 6 bases lay between the germline ends. CDR3 length: 14 amino acids. Germline V lookup: CDR1 MNHEY, CDR2 SVGAGI.

The gene calls are TRBV2 and TRBJ2-1, with D unclear. Germline V gene sequence: CDR1 SNHLY, CDR2 FYNNEI. CDR3 size: 14 residues. The V gene lost 4 bases and the J gene lost 5 bases, with 12 bases spanning the gap. The DNA of the CDR3 is TGTGCCAGCAGTGGCCTACTCACAAACAATGAGCAGTTCTTC. Its protein product is CASSGLLTNNEQFF.

This clone was counted only a few times. The chain has TRBV15 and TRBJ2-1; D remains unclear. Trimming stripped 1 base from V and 9 bases from J, with 7 bases between. CDR1 is LNHNV and CDR2 is YYDKDF in the germline V gene (reference sequence). The CDR3 covers 12 residues. The chain's CDR3 is CATSRALGEQFF. The CDR3 nucleotides are TGTGCCACCAGCAGAGCTTTGGGTGAGCAGTTCTTC.

This clone was seen a handful of times. The chain has TRBV4-1 and TRBJ2-1; 11 bases align to TRBD2. The CDR3 has 16 amino acids. V lost 1 base to trimming and J lost 9 bases; unmatched junction nucleotides: 8. Germline values: CDR1 MGHRA, CDR2 YSYEKL. CDR3 residues: CASSQVIAGGPGEQFF. The CDR3 nucleotides are TGCGCCAGCAGCCAAGTCATAGCGGGAGGGCCCGGTGAGCAGTTCTTC.

The rearrangement uses TRBV28 and TRBJ2-7, with 7 bases that match TRBD2. V shed 2 bases, J shed 6 bases, and the junction held 10 bases outside the gene matches. Germline V gene data show CDR1 as MDHEN and CDR2 as SYDVKM. The CDR3 has 15 residues. The chain's CDR3 is CASSLGGEGWSEQYF. The CDR3 DNA reads as TGTGCCAGCAGTTTAGGGGGGGAGGGCTGGAGCGAGCAGTACTTC.

This chain connects TRBV7-8 to TRBJ2-3; D not certain. This CDR3 comprises 15 residues. V lost 3 bases and J 2 bases, leaving 12 bases between the germline ends. Germline V CDR1 and CDR2: SGHVS, FQNEAQ. In nucleotides, the CDR3 is TGTGCCAGCAGCTTCCCGAATCTCGACACAGATACGCAGTATTTT. This sequence encodes CASSFPNLDTDTQYF.

This chain connects TRBV29-1 to TRBJ1-2; 11 bases match TRBD1. The CDR3 is 18 amino acids. V shed 0 bases and J 4 bases; nucleotides not matched to a gene: 13. Germline V gene data show CDR1 as SQVTM and CDR2 as ANQGSEA. Here the CDR3 DNA reads TGCAGCGTTGAAGATCCCGTGGGACAGGGGGAGTTTATCTATGGCTACACCTTC. Translation gives CSVEDPVGQGEFIYGYTF.

This clone was observed a single time. The chain joins TRBV10-3 to TRBJ1-1; D gene uncertain. V shed 8 bases and J shed 1 base, with 5 bases lying between them. Germline V gene lookup returns CDR1 ENHRY and CDR2 SYGVKD. There are 11 residues in the CDR3. The CDR3 nucleotides read TGTGCCATCGCAGAGAACACTGAAGCTTTCTTT. This gives the protein CAIAENTEAFF.

The chain links TRBV9 to TRBJ2-5; 9 bases line up with TRBD1. The V segment lost 0 bases and the J segment 7 bases; nucleotides outside the gene matches: 13. Germline V gene data show CDR1 as SGDLS and CDR2 as YYNGEE. The CDR3 loop spans 17 amino acids. CDR3 sequence (DNA): TGTGCCAGCAGCGTAGGGACAGGGGCTCCTCCAAGAGGGACCCAGTACTTC. This gives the protein CASSVGTGAPPRGTQYF.

V gene TRBV27 combines with J gene TRBJ2-5; D perhaps matches TRBD2 (12 bases). The germline V gene encodes CDR1 MNHEY and CDR2 SMNVEV (reference sequence). The length of the CDR3 is 24 residues. V was trimmed by 5 bases and J by 0 bases, leaving 40 bases between them. CDR3 nucleotides: TGTGCCAGCAGTAAAATTGGTCCGGGACAGGGGGATGTCTGGACTAGCGGGAACCAAGAGACCCAGTACTTC. Protein: CASSKIGPGQGDVWTSGNQETQYF.

This rearrangement joins TRBV27 to TRBJ2-3; 9 bases fit TRBD1. Germline CDR1 MNHEY, CDR2 SMNVEV (reference sequence). There are 16 residues in the CDR3. The V segment lost 4 bases and the J segment 4 bases; nucleotides outside the gene matches: 9. The CDR3 reads CASSSFWDRVADTQYF. The CDR3 DNA follows: TGTGCCAGCAGTTCATTCTGGGACAGGGTAGCAGATACGCAGTATTTT.